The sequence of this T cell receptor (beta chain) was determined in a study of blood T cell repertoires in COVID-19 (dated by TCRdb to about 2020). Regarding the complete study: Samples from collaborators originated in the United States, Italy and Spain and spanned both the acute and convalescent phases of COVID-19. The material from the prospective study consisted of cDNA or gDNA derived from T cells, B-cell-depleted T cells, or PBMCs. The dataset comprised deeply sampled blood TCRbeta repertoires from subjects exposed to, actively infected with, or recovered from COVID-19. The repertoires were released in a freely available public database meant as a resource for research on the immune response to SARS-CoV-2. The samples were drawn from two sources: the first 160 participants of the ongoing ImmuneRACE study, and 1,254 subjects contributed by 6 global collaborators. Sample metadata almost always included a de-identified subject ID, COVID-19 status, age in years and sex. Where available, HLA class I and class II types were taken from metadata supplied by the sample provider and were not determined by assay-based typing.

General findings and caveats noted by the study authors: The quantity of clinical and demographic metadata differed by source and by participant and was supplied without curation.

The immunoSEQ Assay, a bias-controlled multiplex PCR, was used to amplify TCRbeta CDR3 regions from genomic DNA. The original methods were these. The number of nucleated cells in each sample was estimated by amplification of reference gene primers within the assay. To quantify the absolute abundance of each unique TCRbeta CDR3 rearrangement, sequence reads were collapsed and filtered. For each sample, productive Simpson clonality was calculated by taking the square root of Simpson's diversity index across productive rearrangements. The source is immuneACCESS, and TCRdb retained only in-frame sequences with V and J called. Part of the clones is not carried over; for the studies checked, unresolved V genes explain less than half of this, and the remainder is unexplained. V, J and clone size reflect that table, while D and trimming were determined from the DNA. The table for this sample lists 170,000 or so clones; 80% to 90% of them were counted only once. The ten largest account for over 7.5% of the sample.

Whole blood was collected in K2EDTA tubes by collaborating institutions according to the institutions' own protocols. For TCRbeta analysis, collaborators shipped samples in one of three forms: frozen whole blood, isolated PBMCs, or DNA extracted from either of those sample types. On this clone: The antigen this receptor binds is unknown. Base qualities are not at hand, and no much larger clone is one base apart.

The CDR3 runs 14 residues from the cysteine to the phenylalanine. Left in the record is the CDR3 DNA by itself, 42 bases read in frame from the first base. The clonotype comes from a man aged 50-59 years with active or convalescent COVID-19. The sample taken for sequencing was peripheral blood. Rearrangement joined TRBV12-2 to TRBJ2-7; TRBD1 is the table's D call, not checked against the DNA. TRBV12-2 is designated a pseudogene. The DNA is TGTGCAAGTCGCTTCCAGGGTGGGTTGCACGAGCAGTACTTC. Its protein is CASRFQGGLHEQYF.